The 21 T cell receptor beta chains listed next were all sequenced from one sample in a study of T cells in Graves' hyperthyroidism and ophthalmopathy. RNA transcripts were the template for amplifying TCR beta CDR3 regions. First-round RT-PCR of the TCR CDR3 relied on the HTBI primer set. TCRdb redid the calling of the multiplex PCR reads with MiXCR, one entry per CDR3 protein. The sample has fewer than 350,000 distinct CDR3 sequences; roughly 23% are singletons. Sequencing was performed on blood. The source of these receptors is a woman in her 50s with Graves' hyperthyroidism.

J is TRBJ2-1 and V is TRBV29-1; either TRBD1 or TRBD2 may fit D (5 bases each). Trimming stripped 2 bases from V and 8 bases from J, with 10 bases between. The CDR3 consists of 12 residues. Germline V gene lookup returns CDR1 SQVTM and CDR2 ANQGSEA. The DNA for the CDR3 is TGCAGCGTTGAAAGAGGGGCAGATGAGCAGTTCTTC. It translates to CSVERGADEQFF.

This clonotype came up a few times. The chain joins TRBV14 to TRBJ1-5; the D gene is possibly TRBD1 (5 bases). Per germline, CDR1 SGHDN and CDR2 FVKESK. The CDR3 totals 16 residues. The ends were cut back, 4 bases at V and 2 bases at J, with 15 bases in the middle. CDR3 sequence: CASSRFTRVGNQPQHF. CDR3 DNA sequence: TGTGCCAGCAGCCGATTTACCAGGGTGGGCAATCAGCCCCAGCATTTT.

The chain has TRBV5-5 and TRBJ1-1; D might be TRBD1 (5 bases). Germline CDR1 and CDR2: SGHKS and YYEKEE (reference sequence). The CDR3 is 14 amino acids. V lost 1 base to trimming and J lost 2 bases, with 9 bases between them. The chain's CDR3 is CASSLWGRNTEAFF. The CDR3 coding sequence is TGTGCCAGCAGCTTGTGGGGGAGAAACACTGAAGCTTTCTTT.

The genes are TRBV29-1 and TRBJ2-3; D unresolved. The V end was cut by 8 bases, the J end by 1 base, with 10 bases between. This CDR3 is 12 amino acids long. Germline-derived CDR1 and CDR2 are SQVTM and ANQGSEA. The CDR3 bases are TGCAGCCCCCCGCCAGGCACAGATACGCAGTATTTT. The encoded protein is CSPPPGTDTQYF.

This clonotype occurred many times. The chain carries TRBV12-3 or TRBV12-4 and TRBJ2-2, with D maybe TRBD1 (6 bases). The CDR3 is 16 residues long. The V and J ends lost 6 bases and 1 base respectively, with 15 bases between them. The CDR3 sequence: CASSPITGRNTGELFF. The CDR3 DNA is TGTGCCAGCAGCCCTATAACAGGGAGGAACACCGGGGAGCTGTTTTTT.

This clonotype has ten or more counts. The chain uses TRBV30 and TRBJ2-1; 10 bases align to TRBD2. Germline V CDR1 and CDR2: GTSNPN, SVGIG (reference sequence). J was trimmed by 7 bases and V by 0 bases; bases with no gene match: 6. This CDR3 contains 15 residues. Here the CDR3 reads CAWSVRSGRVNEQFF. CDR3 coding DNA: TGTGCCTGGAGTGTACGAAGCGGGAGGGTGAATGAGCAGTTCTTC.

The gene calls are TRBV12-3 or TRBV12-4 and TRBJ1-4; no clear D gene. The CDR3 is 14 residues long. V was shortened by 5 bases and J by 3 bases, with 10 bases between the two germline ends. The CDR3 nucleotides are TGTGCCAGCAGTCCGGGGATTCCTAATGAAAAACTGTTTTTT. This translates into CASSPGIPNEKLFF.

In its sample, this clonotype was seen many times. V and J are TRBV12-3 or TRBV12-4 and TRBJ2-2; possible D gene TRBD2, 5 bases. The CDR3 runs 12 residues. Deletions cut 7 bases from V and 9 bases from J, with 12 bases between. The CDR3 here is CASTAPGRELFF. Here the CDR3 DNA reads TGTGCCAGCACTGCCCCGGGGAGGGAGCTGTTTTTT.

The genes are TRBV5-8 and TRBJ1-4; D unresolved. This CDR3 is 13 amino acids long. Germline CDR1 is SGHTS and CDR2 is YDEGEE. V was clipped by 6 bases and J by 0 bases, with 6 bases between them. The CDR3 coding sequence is TGTGCCAGCAATCTGGCAACTAATGAAAAACTGTTTTTT. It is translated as CASNLATNEKLFF.

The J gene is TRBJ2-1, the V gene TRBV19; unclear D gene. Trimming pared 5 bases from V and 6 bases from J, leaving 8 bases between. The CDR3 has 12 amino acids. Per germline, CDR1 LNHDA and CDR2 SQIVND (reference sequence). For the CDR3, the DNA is TGTGCCAGTAGTCTTAGGGTCAATGAGCAGTTCTTC. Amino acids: CASSLRVNEQFF.

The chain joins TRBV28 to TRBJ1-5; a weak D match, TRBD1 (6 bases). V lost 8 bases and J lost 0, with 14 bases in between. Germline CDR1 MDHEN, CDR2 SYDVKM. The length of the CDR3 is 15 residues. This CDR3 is CASRGQPYSNQPQHF. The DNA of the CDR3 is TGTGCCAGCCGAGGACAGCCCTATAGCAATCAGCCCCAGCATTTT.

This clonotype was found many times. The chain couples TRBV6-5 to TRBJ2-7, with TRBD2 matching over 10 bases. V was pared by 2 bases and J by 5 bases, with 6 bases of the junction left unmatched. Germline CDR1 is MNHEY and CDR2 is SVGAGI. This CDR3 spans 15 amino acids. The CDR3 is CASSYQTSGNNEQYF. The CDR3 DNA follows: TGTGCCAGCAGTTACCAAACTAGCGGGAATAACGAGCAGTACTTC.

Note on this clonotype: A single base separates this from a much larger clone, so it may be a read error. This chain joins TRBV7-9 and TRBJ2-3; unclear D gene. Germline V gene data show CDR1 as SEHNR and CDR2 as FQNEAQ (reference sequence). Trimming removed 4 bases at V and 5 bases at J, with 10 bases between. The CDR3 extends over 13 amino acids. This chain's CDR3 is CASSSTTVDTQYF. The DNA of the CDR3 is TGTGCCAGCAGCTCTACGACGGTAGATACGCAGTATTTT.

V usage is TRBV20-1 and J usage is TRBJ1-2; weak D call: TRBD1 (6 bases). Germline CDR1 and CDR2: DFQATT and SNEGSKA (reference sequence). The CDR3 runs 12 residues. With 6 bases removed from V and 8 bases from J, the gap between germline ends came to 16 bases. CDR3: CSAPSRGLGYTF. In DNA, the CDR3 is TGCAGTGCGCCTTCCAGGGGATTAGGCTACACCTTC.

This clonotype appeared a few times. CDR3 in amino acids: CSVETAGEKLFF. The CDR3 DNA is TGCAGCGTTGAGACGGCGGGGGAAAAACTGTTTTTT. The genes are TRBV29-1 and TRBJ1-4; D is uncertain. The CDR3 totals 12 residues. Germline V gives CDR1 SQVTM, CDR2 ANQGSEA. Trimming left V 3 bases short and J 8 bases short, with 10 bases between.

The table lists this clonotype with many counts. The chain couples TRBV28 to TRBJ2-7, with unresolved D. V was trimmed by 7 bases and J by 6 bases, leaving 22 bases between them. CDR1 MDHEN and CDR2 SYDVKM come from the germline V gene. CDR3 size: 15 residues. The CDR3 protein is CASTTQAVPYGEQYF. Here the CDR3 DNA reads TGTGCCAGCACCACCCAGGCGGTCCCCTACGGCGAGCAGTACTTC.

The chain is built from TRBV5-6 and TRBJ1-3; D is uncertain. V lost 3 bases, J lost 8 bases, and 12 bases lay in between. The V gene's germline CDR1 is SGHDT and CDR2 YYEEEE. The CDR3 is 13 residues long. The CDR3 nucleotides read TGTGCCAGCAGCTACTCCGGAGTCGACACCATATATTTT. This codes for CASSYSGVDTIYF.

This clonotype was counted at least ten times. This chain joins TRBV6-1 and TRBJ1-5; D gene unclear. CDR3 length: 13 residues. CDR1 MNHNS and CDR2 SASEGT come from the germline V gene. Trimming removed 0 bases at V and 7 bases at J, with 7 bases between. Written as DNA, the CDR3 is TGTGCCAGCAGTGAAGCGCGGATCCAGCCCCAGCATTTT. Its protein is CASSEARIQPQHF.

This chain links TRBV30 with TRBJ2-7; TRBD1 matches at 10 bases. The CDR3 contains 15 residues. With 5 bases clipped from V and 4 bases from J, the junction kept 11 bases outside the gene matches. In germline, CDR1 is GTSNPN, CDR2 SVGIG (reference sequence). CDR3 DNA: TGTGCCTGGTTGGAGGATGACAGGGGGCTTTACGAGCAGTACTTC. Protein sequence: CAWLEDDRGLYEQYF.

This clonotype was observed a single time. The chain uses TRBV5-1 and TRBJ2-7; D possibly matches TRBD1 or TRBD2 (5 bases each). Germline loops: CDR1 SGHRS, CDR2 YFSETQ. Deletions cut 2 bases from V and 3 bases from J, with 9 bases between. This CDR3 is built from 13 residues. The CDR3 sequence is CASSFGTDYEQYF. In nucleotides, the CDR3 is TGCGCCAGCAGCTTTGGGACGGACTACGAGCAGTACTTC.

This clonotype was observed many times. The CDR3 coding sequence is TGTGCCAGCAGTTGGTCCGGGACACTGAACACTGAAGCTTTCTTT. Its protein product is CASSWSGTLNTEAFF. This chain connects TRBV6-1 to TRBJ1-1; possible D gene TRBD1, 6 bases. Deletions cut 5 bases from V and 0 bases from J, with 13 bases between. CDR1 and CDR2 (germline): MNHNS, SASEGT. This CDR3 is built from 15 residues.